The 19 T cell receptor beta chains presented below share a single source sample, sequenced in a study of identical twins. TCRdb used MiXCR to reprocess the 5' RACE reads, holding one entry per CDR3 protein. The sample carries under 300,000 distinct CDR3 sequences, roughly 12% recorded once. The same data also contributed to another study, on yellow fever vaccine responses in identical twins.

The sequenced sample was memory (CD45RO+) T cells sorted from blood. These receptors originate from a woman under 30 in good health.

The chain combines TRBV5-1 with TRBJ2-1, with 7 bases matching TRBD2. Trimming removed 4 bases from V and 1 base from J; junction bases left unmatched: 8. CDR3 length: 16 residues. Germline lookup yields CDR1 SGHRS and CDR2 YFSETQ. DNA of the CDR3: TGCGCCAGCAGCGCTTCCGGGACTACTTCCTACAATGAGCAGTTCTTC. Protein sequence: CASSASGTTSYNEQFF.

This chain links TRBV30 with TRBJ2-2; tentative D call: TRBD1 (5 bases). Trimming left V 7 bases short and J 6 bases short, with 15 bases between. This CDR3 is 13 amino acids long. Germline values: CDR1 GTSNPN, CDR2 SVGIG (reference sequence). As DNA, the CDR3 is TGTGCCTCTATAACTCGCAGGGCCGGGGAGCTGTTTTTT. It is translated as CASITRRAGELFF.

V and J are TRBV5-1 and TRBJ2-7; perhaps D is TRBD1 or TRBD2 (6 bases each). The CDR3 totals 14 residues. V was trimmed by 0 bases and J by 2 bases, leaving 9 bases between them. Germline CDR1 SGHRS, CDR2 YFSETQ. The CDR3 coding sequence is TGCGCCAGCAGCTTGGGGGGGGCCCCCTACGAGCAGTACTTC. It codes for CASSLGGAPYEQYF.

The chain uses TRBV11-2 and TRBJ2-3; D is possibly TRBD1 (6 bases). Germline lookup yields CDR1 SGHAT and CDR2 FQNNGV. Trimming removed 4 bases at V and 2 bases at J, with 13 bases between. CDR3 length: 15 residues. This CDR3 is CASSSTGYDTDTQYF. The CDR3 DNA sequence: TGTGCCAGCAGCTCAACAGGGTATGACACAGATACGCAGTATTTT.

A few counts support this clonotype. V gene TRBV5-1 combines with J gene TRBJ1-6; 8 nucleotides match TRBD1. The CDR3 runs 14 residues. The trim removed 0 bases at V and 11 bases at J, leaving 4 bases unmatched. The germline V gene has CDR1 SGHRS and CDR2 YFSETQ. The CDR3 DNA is TGCGCCAGCAGCTTGGGGACAGGGATTACACCCCTCCACTTT. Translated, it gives CASSLGTGITPLHF.

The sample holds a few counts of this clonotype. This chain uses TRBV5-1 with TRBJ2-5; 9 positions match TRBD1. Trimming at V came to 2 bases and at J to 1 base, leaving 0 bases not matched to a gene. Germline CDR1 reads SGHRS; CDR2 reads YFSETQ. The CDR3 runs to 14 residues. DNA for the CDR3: TGCGCCAGCAGCTTACAGGGGGCCCAAGAGACCCAGTACTTC. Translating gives CASSLQGAQETQYF. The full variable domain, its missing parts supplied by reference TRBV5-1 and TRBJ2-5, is KAGVTQTPRYLIKTRGQQVTLSCSPISGHRSVSWYQQTPGQGLQFLFEYFSETQRNKGNFPGRFSGRQFSNSRSEMNVSTLELGDSALYLCASSLQGAQETQYFGPGTRLLVL.

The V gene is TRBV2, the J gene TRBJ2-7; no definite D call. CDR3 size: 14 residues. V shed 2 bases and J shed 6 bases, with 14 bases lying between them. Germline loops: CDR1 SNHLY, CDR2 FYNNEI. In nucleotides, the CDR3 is TGTGCCAGCAGTGAACAGCCCCAAATGGGCGAGCAGTACTTC. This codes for CASSEQPQMGEQYF.

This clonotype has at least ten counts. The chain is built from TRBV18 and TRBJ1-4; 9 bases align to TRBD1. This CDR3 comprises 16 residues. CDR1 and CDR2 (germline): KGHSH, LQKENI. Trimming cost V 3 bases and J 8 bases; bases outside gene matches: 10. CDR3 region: CASSPLPQGASEKLFF. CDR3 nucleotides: TGTGCCAGCTCACCCCTCCCACAGGGGGCATCGGAAAAACTGTTTTTT.

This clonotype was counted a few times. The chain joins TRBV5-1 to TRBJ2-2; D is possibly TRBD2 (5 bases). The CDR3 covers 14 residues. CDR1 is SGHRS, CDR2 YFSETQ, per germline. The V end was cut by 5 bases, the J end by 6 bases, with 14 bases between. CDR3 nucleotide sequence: TGCGCCAGCAGGAACGGGGAACCTCCCGGGGAGCTGTTTTTT. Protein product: CASRNGEPPGELFF.

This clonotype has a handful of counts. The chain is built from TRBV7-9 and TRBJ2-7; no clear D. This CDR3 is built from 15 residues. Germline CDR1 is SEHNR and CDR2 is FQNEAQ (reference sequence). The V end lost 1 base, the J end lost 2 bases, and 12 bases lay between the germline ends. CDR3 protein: CASSLDGQVPYEQYF. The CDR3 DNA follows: TGTGCCAGCAGCTTAGACGGGCAGGTACCCTACGAGCAGTACTTC. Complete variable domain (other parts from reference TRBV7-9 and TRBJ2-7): DTGVSQNPRHKITKRGQNVTFRCDPISEHNRLYWYRQTLGQGPEFLTYFQNEAQLEKSRLLSDRFSAERPKGSFSTLEIQRTEQGDSAMYLCASSLDGQVPYEQYFGPGTRLTVT.

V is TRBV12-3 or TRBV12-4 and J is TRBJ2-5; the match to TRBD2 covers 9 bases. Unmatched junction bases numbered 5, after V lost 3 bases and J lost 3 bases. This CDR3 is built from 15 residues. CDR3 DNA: TGTGCCAGCAGTTTTTCTAGCGGGATAAAAGAGACCCAGTACTTC. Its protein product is CASSFSSGIKETQYF.

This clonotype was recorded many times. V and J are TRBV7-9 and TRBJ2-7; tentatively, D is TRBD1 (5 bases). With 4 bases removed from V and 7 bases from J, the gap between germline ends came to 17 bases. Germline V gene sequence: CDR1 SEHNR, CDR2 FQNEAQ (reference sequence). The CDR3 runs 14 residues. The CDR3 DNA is TGTGCCAGCAGCTCGACGACCACCTACAGGGAGCAGTACTTC. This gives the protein CASSSTTTYREQYF. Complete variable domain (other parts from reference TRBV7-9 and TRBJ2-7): DTGVSQNPRHKITKRGQNVTFRCDPISEHNRLYWYRQTLGQGPEFLTYFQNEAQLEKSRLLSDRFSAERPKGSFSTLEIQRTEQGDSAMYLCASSSTTTYREQYFGPGTRLTVT.

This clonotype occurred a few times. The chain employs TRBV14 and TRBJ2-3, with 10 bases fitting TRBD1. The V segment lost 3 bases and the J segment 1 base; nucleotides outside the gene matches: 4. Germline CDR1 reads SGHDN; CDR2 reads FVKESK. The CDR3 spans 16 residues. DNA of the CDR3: TGTGCCAGCAGCCAGCCCGGGACAGGGGGCACAGATACGCAGTATTTT. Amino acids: CASSQPGTGGTDTQYF.

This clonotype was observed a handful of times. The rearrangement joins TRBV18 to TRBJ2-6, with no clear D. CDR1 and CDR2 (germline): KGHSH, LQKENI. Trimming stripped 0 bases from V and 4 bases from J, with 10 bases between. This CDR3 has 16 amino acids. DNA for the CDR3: TGTGCCAGCTCACCACCGAGAGTTGCCGGGGCCAACGTCCTGACTTTC. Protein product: CASSPPRVAGANVLTF.

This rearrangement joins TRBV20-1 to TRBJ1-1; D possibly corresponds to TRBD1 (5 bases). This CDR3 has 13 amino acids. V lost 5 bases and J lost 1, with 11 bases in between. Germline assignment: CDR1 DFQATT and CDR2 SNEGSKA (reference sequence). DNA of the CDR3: TGCAGTGCTCAGGACATGTCGAACACTGAAGCTTTCTTT. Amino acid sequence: CSAQDMSNTEAFF.

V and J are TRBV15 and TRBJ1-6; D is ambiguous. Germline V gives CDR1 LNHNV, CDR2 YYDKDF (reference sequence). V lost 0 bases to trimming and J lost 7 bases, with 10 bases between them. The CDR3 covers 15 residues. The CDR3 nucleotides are TGTGCCACCAGCAGAGATCCCACGGACAATTCACCCCTCCACTTT. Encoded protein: CATSRDPTDNSPLHF.

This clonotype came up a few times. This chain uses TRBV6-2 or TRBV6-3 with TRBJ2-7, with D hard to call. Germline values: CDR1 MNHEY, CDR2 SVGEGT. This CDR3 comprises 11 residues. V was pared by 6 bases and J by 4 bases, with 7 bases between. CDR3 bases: TGTGCCAGCAGATTTCATTACGAGCAGTACTTC. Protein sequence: CASRFHYEQYF.

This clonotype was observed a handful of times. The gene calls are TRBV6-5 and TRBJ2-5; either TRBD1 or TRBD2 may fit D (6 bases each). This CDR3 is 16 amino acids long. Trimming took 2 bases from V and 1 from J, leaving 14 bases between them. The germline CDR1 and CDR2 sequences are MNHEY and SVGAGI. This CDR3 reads CASSYPGAGRQETQYF. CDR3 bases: TGTGCCAGCAGTTACCCGGGGGCAGGGCGCCAAGAGACCCAGTACTTC.

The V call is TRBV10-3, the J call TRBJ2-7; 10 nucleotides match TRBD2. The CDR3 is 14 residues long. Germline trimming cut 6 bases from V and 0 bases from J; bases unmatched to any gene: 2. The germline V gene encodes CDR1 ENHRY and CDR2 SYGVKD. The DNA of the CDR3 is TGTGCCATCAGGGCTAGCGGGAGCTCCTACGAGCAGTACTTC. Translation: CAIRASGSSYEQYF.